This T cell receptor beta chain was found in a study of blood T cell repertoires in COVID-19. Germline CDR1 MNHEY, CDR2 SVGAGI. With V trimmed by 5 bases and J by 6 bases, 10 bases remained unmatched. The CDR3 contains 15 residues. This table comes from immunoSEQ multiplex PCR, and its TCRdb copy is limited to in-frame clones, with some not included. Altogether around 250,000 clones are present, less than 90% being singletons, with the ten largest covering less than 2%. The clonotype originates from a woman in her thirties or forties who had recovered from COVID-19. Sequencing input: peripheral blood. This sequence joins TRBV6-5 and TRBJ1-2; 9 nucleotides align to TRBD1. The CDR3 bases are TGTGCCAGCAGTCCCAACCCACAGGGGGCGGATGGCTACACCTTC. It encodes CASSPNPQGADGYTF.